This T cell receptor beta chain was found in a study of T cells in Graves' hyperthyroidism and ophthalmopathy. Whole-study context: Specimen type is peripheral blood, collected at initial diagnosis prior to any treatment.

Findings of the study overall: Blood also held most thyroid clonotypes expanded beyond 0.001.

This clonotype appeared many times. What it recognizes is unknown. The blood sample predates any ophthalmopathy symptoms, coming from first hyperthyroidism diagnosis. Fresh peripheral blood, 7.5 to 10 ml, was the source of the PBMCs. RNA transcripts gave rise to amplified TCR beta CDR3 regions. The HTBI set primed first-round TCR CDR3 RT-PCR. TCRdb re-called the multiplex PCR reads with MiXCR, one entry per CDR3 protein. This table holds about 360,000 distinct CDR3 sequences, approximately 14% found once. Germline-derived CDR1 and CDR2 are SGHRS and YFSETQ. This CDR3 is built from 13 residues. Trimming removed 1 base at V and 8 bases at J, with 12 bases between.

The V and J genes are TRBV5-1 and TRBJ1-1; D remains ambiguous. This receptor was taken from a woman between 18 and 29 years old with Graves' hyperthyroidism that later progressed to Graves' ophthalmopathy. Sequencing was performed on blood. DNA for the CDR3: TGCGCCAGCAGCTTGTACGACCGCGGAGAAGCTTTCTTT. Its protein is CASSLYDRGEAFF.